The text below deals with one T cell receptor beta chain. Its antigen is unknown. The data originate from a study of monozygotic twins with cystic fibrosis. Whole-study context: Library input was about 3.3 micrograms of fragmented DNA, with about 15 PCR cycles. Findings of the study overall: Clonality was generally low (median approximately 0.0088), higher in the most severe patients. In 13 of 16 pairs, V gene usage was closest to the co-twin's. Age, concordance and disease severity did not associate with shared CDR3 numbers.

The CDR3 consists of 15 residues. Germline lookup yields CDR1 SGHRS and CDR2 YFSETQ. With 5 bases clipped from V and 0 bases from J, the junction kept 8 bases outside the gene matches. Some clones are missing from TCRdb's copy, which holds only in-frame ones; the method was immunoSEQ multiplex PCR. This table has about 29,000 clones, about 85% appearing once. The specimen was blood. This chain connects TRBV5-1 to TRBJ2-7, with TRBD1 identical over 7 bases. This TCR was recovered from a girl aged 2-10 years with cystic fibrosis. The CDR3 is CASSLDRPLSYEQYF. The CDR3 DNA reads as TGCGCCAGCAGTCTGGACAGGCCCCTCTCCTACGAGCAGTACTTC.